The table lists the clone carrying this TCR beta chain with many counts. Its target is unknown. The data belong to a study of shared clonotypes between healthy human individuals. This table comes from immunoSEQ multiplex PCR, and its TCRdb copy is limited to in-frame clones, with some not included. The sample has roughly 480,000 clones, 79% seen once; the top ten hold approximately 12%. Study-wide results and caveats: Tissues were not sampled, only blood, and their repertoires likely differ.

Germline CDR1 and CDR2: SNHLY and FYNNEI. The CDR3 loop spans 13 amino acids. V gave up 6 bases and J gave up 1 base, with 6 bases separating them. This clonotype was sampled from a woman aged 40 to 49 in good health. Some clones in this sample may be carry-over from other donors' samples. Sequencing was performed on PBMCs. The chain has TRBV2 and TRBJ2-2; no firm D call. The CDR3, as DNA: TGTGCCAGCAGGGCTCAGAACACCGGGGAGCTGTTTTTT. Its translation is CASRAQNTGELFF.